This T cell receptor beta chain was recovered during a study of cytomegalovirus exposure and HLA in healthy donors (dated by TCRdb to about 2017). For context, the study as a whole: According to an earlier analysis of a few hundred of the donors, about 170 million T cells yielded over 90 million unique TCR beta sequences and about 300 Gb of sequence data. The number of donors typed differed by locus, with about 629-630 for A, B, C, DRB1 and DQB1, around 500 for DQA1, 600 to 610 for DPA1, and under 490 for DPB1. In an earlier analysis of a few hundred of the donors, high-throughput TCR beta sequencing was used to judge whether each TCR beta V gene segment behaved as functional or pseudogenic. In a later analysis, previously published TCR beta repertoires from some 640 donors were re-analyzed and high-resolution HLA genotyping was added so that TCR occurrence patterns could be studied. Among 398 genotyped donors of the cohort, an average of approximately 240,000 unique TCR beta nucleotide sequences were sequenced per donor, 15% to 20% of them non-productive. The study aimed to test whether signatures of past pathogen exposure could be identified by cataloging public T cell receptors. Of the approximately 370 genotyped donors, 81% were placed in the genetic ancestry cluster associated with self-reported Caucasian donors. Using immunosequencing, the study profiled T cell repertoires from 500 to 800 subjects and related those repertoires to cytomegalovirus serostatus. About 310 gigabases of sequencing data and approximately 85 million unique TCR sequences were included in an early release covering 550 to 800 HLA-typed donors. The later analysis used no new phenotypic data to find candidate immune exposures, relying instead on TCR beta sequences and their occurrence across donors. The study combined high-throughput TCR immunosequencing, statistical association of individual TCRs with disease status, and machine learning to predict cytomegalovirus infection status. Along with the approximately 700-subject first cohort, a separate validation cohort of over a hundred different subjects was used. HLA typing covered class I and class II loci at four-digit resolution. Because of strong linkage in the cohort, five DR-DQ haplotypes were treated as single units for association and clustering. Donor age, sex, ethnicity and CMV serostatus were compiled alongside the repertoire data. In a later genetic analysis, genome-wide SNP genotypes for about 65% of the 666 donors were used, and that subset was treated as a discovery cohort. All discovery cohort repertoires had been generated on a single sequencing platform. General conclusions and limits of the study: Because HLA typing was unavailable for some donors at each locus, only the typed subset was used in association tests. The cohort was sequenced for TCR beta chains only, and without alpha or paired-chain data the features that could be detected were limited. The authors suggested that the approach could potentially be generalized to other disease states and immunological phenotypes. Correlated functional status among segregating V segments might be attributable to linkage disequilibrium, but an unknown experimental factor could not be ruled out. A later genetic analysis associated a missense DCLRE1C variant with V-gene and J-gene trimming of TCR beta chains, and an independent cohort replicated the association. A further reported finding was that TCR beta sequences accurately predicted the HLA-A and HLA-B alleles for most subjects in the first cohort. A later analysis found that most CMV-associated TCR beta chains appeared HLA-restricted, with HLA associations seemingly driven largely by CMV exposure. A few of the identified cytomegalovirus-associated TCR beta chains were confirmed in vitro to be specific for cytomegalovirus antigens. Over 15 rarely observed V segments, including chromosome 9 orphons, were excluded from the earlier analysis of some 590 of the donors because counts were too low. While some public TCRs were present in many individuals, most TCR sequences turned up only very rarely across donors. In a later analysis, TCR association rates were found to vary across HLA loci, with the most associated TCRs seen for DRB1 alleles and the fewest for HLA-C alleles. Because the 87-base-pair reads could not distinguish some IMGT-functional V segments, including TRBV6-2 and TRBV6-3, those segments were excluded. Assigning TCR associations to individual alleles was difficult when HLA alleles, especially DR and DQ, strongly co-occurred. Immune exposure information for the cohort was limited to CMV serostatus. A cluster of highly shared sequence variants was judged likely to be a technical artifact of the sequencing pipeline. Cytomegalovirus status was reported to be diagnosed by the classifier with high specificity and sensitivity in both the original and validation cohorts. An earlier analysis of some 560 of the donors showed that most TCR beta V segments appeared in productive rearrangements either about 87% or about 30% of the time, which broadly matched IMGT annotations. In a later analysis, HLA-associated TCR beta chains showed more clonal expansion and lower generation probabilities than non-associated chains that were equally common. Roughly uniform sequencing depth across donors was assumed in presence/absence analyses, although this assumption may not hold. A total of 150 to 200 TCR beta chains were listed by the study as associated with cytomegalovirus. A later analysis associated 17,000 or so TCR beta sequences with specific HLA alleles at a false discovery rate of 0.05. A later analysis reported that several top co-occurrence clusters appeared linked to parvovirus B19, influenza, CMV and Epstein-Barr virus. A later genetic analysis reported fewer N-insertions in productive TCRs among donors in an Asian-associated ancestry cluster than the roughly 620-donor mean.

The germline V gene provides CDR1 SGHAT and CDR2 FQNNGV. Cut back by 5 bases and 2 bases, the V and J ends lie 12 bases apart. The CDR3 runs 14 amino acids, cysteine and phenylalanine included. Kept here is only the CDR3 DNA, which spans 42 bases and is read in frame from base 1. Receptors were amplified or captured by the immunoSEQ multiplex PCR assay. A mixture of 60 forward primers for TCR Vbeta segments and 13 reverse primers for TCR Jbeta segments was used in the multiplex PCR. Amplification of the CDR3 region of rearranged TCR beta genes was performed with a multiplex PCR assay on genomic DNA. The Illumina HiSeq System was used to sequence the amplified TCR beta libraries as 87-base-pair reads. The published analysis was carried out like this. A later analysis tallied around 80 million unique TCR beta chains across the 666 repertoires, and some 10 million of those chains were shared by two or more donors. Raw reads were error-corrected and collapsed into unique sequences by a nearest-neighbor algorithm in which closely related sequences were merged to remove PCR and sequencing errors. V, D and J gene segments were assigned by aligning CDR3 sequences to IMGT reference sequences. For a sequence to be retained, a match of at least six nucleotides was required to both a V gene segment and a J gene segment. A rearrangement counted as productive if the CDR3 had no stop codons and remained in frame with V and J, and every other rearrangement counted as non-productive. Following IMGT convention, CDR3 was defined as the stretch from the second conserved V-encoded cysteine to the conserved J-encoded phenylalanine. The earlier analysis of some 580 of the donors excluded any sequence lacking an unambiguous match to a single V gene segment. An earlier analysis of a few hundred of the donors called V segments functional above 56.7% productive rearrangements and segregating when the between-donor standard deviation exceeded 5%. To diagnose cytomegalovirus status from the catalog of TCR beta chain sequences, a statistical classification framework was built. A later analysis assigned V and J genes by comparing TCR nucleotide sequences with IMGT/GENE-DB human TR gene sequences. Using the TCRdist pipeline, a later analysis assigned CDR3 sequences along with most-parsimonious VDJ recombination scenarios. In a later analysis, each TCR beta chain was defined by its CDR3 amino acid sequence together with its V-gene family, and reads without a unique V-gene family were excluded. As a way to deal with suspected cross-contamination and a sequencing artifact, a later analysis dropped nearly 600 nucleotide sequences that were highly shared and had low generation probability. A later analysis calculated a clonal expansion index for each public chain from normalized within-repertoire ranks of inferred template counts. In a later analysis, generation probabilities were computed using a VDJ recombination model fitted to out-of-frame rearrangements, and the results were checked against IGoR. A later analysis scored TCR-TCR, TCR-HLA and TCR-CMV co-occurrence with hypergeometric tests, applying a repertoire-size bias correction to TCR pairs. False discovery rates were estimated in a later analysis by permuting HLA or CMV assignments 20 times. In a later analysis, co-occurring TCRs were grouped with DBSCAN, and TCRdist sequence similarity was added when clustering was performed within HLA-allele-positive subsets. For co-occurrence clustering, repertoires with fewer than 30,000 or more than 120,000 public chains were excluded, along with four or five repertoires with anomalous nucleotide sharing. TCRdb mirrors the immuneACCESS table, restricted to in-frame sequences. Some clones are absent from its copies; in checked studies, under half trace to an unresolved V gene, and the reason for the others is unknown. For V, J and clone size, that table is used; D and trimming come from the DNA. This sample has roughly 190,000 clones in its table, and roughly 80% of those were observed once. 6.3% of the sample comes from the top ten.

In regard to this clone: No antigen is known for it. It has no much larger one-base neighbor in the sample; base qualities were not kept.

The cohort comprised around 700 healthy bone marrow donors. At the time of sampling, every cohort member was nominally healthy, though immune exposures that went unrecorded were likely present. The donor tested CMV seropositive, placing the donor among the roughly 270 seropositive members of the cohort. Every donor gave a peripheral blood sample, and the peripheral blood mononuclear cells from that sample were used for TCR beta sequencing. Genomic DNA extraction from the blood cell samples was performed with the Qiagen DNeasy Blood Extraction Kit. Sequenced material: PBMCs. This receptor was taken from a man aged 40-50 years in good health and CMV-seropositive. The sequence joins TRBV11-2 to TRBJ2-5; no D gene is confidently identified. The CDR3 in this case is CASSLRGLQETQYF. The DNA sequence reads TGTGCCAGCAGCCTAAGAGGCTTACAAGAGACCCAGTACTTC.